These 27 T cell receptor beta chains share one sample of origin, sequenced in a study of blood T cells in healthy people across ages. Through a sample-barcoded 5' primer and a J-beta primer mix, a second PCR was run for about 6 to 12 cycles. TCRdb passed the 5' RACE reads through MiXCR, listing each CDR3 protein once. Of hundreds of thousands of distinct CDR3 sequences listed, roughly 44% were seen once; the top ten hold roughly 19%. Material for sequencing was blood. The receptors come from a man aged 55-75 years in good health.

This clonotype was observed a handful of times. The chain joins TRBV11-2 to TRBJ2-1, with D hard to call. Germline loops: CDR1 SGHAT, CDR2 FQNNGV. V was cut by 7 bases and J by 7 bases, with 20 bases left in between. This CDR3 region has 15 residues. Here the CDR3 DNA reads TGTGCCAGCACCTTTACCCCACTCAAGGGAAATGAGCAGTTCTTC. Amino acids: CASTFTPLKGNEQFF.

The chain is built from TRBV7-9 and TRBJ2-7; the match to TRBD2 covers 12 bases. After removal of 5 bases from V and 0 bases from J, the junction contained 11 bases not matched to a gene. The CDR3 runs to 18 residues. Germline V CDR1 and CDR2: SEHNR, FQNEAQ (reference sequence). The CDR3 nucleotides read TGTGCCAGCAGCCCAGGACGACTAGCGGGGGACAGCTCCTACGAGCAGTACTTC. This gives the protein CASSPGRLAGDSSYEQYF.

The genes are TRBV7-2 and TRBJ1-3; D is undetermined. Germline CDR1 and CDR2: SGHTA and FQGNSA. Between the trimmed V and J ends, which lost 0 bases and 4 bases, there was a span of 10 bases. The CDR3 covers 15 residues. The CDR3 nucleotides read TGTGCCAGCAGCTTAGCGCGGCTCGCCGGAAACACCATATATTTT. Encoded protein: CASSLARLAGNTIYF.

This clonotype was observed a few times. The V call is TRBV4-1, the J call TRBJ1-4; 7 positions match TRBD1. Losses at the gene ends were 2 bases for V and 0 bases for J; bases not matched to a gene: 12. The germline V gene has CDR1 MGHRA and CDR2 YSYEKL. This CDR3 is 19 amino acids long. CDR3 sequence reads: CASSQLLGQPKATNEKLFF. The CDR3 DNA sequence: TGCGCCAGCAGCCAACTTTTGGGACAGCCAAAAGCAACTAATGAAAAACTGTTTTTT.

The V call is TRBV9, the J call TRBJ1-3, with D possibly TRBD1 on 6 matching bases. V dropped 3 bases and J dropped 3 bases, with 7 bases sitting between them. In germline, CDR1 is SGDLS, CDR2 YYNGEE. This CDR3 is built from 13 residues. The CDR3 spells CASSETGGNTIYF. The CDR3 DNA is TGTGCCAGCAGCGAGACAGGTGGAAACACCATATATTTT.

This chain joins TRBV20-1 and TRBJ2-3; 14 bases are shared with TRBD2. The CDR3 totals 14 residues. V trimming: 6 bases; J trimming: 5 bases; junction bases outside the gene matches: 4. Looked up from germline, CDR1 is DFQATT and CDR2 is SNEGSKA (reference sequence). The CDR3 is CSAPGLAGGDTQYF. CDR3 bases: TGCAGTGCACCAGGACTAGCGGGGGGAGATACGCAGTATTTT.

V gene TRBV24-1 combines with J gene TRBJ1-1; 7 nucleotides match TRBD1. The trim removed 3 bases at V and 4 bases at J, leaving 7 bases unmatched. The germline V gene encodes CDR1 KGHDR and CDR2 SFDVKD. There are 15 residues in the CDR3. CDR3 loop: CATSDPRQGGTEAFF. The CDR3 DNA follows: TGTGCCACCAGTGATCCACGACAGGGAGGCACTGAAGCTTTCTTT.

The V and J genes are TRBV12-3 or TRBV12-4 and TRBJ2-5, with D possibly TRBD1 on 6 matching bases. The J call may be mistaken, given a closer DNA end match to TRBJ2-7. The CDR3 runs to 13 residues. The CDR3 loop is CASRDSNPYEQYF. The CDR3 bases are TGTGCCAGCAGGGACAGTAACCCCTACGAGCAGTACTTC.

This clonotype was counted between two and nine times. V gene TRBV9 combines with J gene TRBJ1-4; D uncertain. Trimming shortened V by 8 bases and J by 0 bases, and 8 bases separated the two germline ends. The CDR3 length is 13 residues. The germline CDR1 and CDR2 sequences are SGDLS and YYNGEE. The CDR3 spells CARPGATNEKLFF. The CDR3 nucleotides read TGTGCCAGGCCTGGGGCAACTAATGAAAAACTGTTTTTT.

The genes are TRBV5-6 and TRBJ1-2, with D hard to call. The germline gives CDR1 SGHDT, CDR2 YYEEEE. The CDR3 is 15 amino acids. V lost 3 bases and J 3 bases, leaving 15 bases between the germline ends. The CDR3 loop is CASSSQTHGDYGYTF. The CDR3, as DNA: TGTGCCAGCAGCTCTCAGACACACGGGGACTATGGCTACACCTTC.

The chain has TRBV4-3 and TRBJ2-5, with 7 bases that match TRBD1. The V gene end was trimmed by 1 base and the J gene end by 6 bases; junction bases not matched to a gene: 8. The germline V gene encodes CDR1 LGHNA and CDR2 YSLEER. The CDR3 has 15 amino acids. The CDR3 reads CASSQGRGRAQTQYF. As DNA, the CDR3 is TGCGCCAGCAGCCAAGGAAGGGGGCGAGCACAGACCCAGTACTTC.

This clonotype was seen many times. This sequence joins TRBV7-2 and TRBJ2-7; D uncertain. V was cut by 0 bases and J by 4 bases, with 7 bases left in between. CDR1 and CDR2 (germline): SGHTA, FQGNSA. This CDR3 is built from 13 residues. The CDR3 region is CASSLAVRYEQYF. CDR3 sequence (DNA): TGTGCCAGCAGCTTAGCGGTGAGGTACGAGCAGTACTTC.

This clonotype occurred a few times. This chain connects TRBV28 to TRBJ2-2; 12 bases fit TRBD2. The CDR3 has 18 residues. Germline V gene sequence: CDR1 MDHEN, CDR2 SYDVKM. The junction had 6 bases not matched to a gene; V was cut back by 3 bases and J by 1 base. The CDR3 spells CASSFLPGLAGNTGELFF. DNA for the CDR3: TGTGCCAGCAGTTTCCTCCCGGGACTAGCGGGGAACACCGGGGAGCTGTTTTTT. The full variable domain, completed using reference TRBV28 and TRBJ2-2, is DVKVTQSSRYLVKRTGEKVFLECVQDMDHENMFWYRQDPGLGLRLIYFSYDVKMKEKGDIPEGYSVSREKKERFSLILESASTNQTSMYLCASSFLPGLAGNTGELFFGEGSRLTVL.

The V gene is TRBV20-1, the J gene TRBJ1-5; D unresolved. The germline gives CDR1 DFQATT, CDR2 SNEGSKA (reference sequence). The CDR3 runs 14 residues. Trimming took off 3 bases at V and 0 bases at J, with 9 bases between the two ends. Written as DNA, the CDR3 is TGCAGTGCTAGTCGGGCAGATAGCAATCAGCCCCAGCATTTT. Residues: CSASRADSNQPQHF.

This clonotype was picked up a small number of times. The rearrangement joins TRBV5-1 to TRBJ2-5; 15 positions agree with TRBD2. The CDR3 totals 20 residues. Trimming cost V 4 bases and J 1 base; bases outside gene matches: 14. Germline CDR1 SGHRS, CDR2 YFSETQ. CDR3: CASSPGLAGGYTYLQETQYF. In nucleotides, the CDR3 is TGCGCCAGCAGCCCGGGACTAGCGGGGGGATATACCTACCTCCAAGAGACCCAGTACTTC.

Turning to this clonotype: Germline is not matched at one junction end, which may reflect a read error. CDR3 residues: CVSSQVTGRDEQFF. The DNA of the CDR3 is TGTGTCAGCAGCCAAGTCACTGGCCGGGATGAGCAGTTCTTC. V usage is TRBV14 and J usage is TRBJ2-1, with unresolved D. The CDR3 loop spans 14 amino acids. CDR1 is SGHDN, CDR2 FVKESK, per germline.

The chain combines TRBV5-5 with TRBJ2-1; possible D gene TRBD1, 5 bases. Deletions cut 4 bases from V and 4 bases from J, with 18 bases between. CDR1 and CDR2 (germline): SGHKS, YYEKEE (reference sequence). The CDR3 length is 16 residues. In DNA, the CDR3 is TGTGCCAGCAGCGGCCGGTCCGGCAGGGAATACAATGAGCAGTTCTTC. This encodes CASSGRSGREYNEQFF.

This clonotype showed up just a few times. The chain employs TRBV6-5 and TRBJ2-3; D is unresolved. With 0 bases removed from V and 7 bases from J, the gap between germline ends came to 14 bases. CDR1 MNHEY and CDR2 SVGAGI come from the germline V gene. CDR3 length equals 15 residues. The CDR3 region has the DNA TGTGCCAGCAGTTACTCGGCGCGACGGTTCAATACGCAGTATTTT. As protein: CASSYSARRFNTQYF.

This clonotype has a handful of counts. V and J are TRBV6-6 and TRBJ2-5, with 15 bases lining up with TRBD2. V lost 6 bases and J lost 11; bases outside the gene matches: 7. The germline gives CDR1 MNHNY, CDR2 SVGAGI (reference sequence). This CDR3 is 14 amino acids long. The CDR3 DNA is TGTGCCAGCAGGAGGACTAGCGGGGGGGGTGAGCAGTACTTC. Amino acids: CASRRTSGGGEQYF.

V usage is TRBV7-2 and J usage is TRBJ2-5; D ambiguous. CDR1 SGHTA and CDR2 FQGNSA come from the germline V gene. V was pared by 4 bases and J by 4 bases, with 13 bases between. This CDR3 has 14 residues. CDR3 bases: TGTGCCAGCAGCTCGGCCAGCACCCCAGAGACCCAGTACTTC. It translates to CASSSASTPETQYF.

The genes are TRBV5-1 and TRBJ2-6; 7 nucleotides line up with TRBD1. Germline CDR1 SGHRS, CDR2 YFSETQ. V was pared by 0 bases and J by 0 bases, with 12 bases of the junction left unmatched. The CDR3 has 20 residues. The CDR3 coding sequence is TGCGCCAGCAGCTTGGCCGGAACCCGGGACAGTCCCTCTGGGGCCAACGTCCTGACTTTC. It codes for CASSLAGTRDSPSGANVLTF. Based on the CDR3 plus reference TRBV5-1 and TRBJ2-6, the full variable domain is KAGVTQTPRYLIKTRGQQVTLSCSPISGHRSVSWYQQTPGQGLQFLFEYFSETQRNKGNFPGRFSGRQFSNSRSEMNVSTLELGDSALYLCASSLAGTRDSPSGANVLTFGAGSRLTVL.

The rearrangement uses TRBV12-3 or TRBV12-4 and TRBJ2-1; 7 bases align to TRBD1. V dropped 5 bases and J dropped 2; count of bases not matched to a gene: 6. This CDR3 contains 15 residues. CDR3 in amino acids: CASSTWTGPYNEQFF. The CDR3 DNA reads TGTGCCAGCAGTACATGGACAGGCCCCTACAATGAGCAGTTCTTC.

This chain joins TRBV12-3 or TRBV12-4 and TRBJ2-7, with D perhaps TRBD1 (5 bases). The CDR3 length is 13 residues. Trimming cost V 7 bases and J 5 bases, with 15 bases left between them. DNA for the CDR3: TGTGCCAGCACCAAAGGAAGGGGCCACGAGCAGTACTTC. Its translation: CASTKGRGHEQYF.

The genes are TRBV12-3 or TRBV12-4 and TRBJ1-4; the D gene is possibly TRBD1 (5 bases). V was cut by 6 bases and J by 10 bases, with 18 bases left in between. This CDR3 is built from 14 residues. In nucleotides, the CDR3 is TGTGCCAGCAGCCGCAGAGGGCGTGGGGCAAAACTGTTTTTT. It specifies CASSRRGRGAKLFF.

The V call is TRBV5-1, the J call TRBJ1-4; D not certain. V gave up 8 bases and J gave up 11 bases, with 22 bases separating them. The CDR3 spans 14 residues. Per germline, CDR1 SGHRS and CDR2 YFSETQ. The CDR3 DNA reads as TGCGCCAGGATTGGGGAGCCAAACACGGAGAAACTGTTTTTT. This translates into CARIGEPNTEKLFF. Complete variable domain (other parts from reference TRBV5-1 and TRBJ1-4): KAGVTQTPRYLIKTRGQQVTLSCSPISGHRSVSWYQQTPGQGLQFLFEYFSETQRNKGNFPGRFSGRQFSNSRSEMNVSTLELGDSALYLCARIGEPNTEKLFFGSGTQLSVL.

This clonotype appeared once. This chain links TRBV4-1 with TRBJ2-3, with no clear D. Looked up from germline, CDR1 is MGHRA and CDR2 is YSYEKL. The CDR3 is made up of 14 amino acids. V gave up 2 bases and J gave up 5 bases, with 11 bases separating them. This CDR3 reads CASSQRSSGDTQYF. The DNA of the CDR3 is TGCGCCAGCAGCCAACGCTCGTCGGGAGATACGCAGTATTTT.

This clonotype was detected ten times or more. This rearrangement joins TRBV5-1 to TRBJ2-1, with 9 bases that match TRBD2. CDR1 and CDR2 from the germline V gene are SGHRS and YFSETQ. The CDR3 length is 16 residues. Trimming at V came to 4 bases and at J to 4 bases, leaving 9 bases not matched to a gene. In DNA form, the CDR3 reads TGCGCCAGCAGCCCCGCCGGGGCGGGGGGGTACAATGAGCAGTTCTTC. It specifies CASSPAGAGGYNEQFF. The variable domain in full, completed from reference TRBV5-1 and TRBJ2-1, reads KAGVTQTPRYLIKTRGQQVTLSCSPISGHRSVSWYQQTPGQGLQFLFEYFSETQRNKGNFPGRFSGRQFSNSRSEMNVSTLELGDSALYLCASSPAGAGGYNEQFFGPGTRLTVL.